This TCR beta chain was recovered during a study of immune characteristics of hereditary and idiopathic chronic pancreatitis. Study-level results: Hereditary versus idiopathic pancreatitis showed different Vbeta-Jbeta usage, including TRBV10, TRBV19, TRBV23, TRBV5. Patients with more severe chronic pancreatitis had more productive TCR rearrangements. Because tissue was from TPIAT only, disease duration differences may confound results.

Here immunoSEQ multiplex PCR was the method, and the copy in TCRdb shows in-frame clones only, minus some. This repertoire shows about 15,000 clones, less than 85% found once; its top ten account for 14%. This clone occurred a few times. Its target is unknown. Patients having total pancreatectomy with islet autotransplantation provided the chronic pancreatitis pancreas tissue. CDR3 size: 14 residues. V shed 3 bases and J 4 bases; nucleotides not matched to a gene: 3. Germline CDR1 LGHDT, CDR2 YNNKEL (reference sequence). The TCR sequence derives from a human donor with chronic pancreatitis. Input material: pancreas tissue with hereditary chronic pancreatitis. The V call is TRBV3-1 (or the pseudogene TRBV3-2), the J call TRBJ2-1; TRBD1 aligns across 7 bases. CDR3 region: CASSHGQAYNEQFF. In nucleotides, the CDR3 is TGTGCCAGCAGCCACGGACAGGCATACAATGAGCAGTTCTTC.